This T cell receptor (beta chain) was sequenced during a study of T cell responses to AZD1222 COVID-19 vaccine. Study-level findings and limits: Donors were largely white British and mainly female; clonal diversity was possibly underestimated. It was only after the peak T cell response that any repertoires were sampled. A rise in Spike-specific TCR breadth and depth followed two AZD1222 doses. Per reports, nearly half of all spike-specific TCRs target regions that are unmutated in variants.

TCRdb's copy holds only in-frame clones and misses some; the assay was immunoSEQ multiplex PCR. The sample has about 100,000 clones, 65% to 90% seen once. Concerning this clone: Antigen: not known.

The CDR3 is made up of 15 amino acids. V was pared by 4 bases and J by 2 bases, with 2 bases of the junction left unmatched. Germline CDR1 reads SEHNR; CDR2 reads FQNEAQ (reference sequence). The receptor was derived from an adult in good health. The chain uses TRBV7-9 and TRBJ2-5; TRBD2 agrees at 12 bases. Sequences were derived from peripheral blood, sampled on day 0 of AZD1222 vaccination. In nucleotides, the CDR3 is TGTGCCAGCAGCTCTCTAGCGGGGGGGCAAGAGACCCAGTACTTC. This encodes CASSSLAGGQETQYF.